Listed below are T cell receptor beta chains from one sample, sequenced in a study of cytomegalovirus exposure and HLA in healthy donors. Profiled with immunoSEQ multiplex PCR; TCRdb holds only in-frame clones, not every one. The sample contains tens of thousands of clones, roughly nine tenths of which appear only once. Sequenced: PBMCs. The receptors were gathered from a man between 18 and 29 years old in good health and CMV-seronegative. Each CDR3 is given with its conserved first and last residue. Each record gives: D gene, J gene, V gene, clone size, CDR3 protein, CDR3 DNA. D genes are given only for firm matches. Not every row has a clone size; where given, it reads once, few, many or a size class.

. | TRBJ1-5 | TRBV30 | once | CAWSVRENQPQHF | TGTGCCTGGAGTGTGCGGGAAAATCAGCCCCAGCATTTT
. | TRBJ1-1 | TRBV7-8 | . | CASSLYLGEAFF | TGTGCCAGCAGCTTATACTTGGGCGAAGCTTTCTTT
TRBD2 | TRBJ2-7 | TRBV7-9 | . | CASSPGLYEQYF | TGTGCCAGCAGCCCGGGACTATACGAGCAGTACTTC
. | TRBJ1-1 | TRBV6-6 | . | CASTPGVGATEAFF | TGTGCCAGCACCCCCGGTGTGGGGGCCACTGAAGCTTTCTTT
. | TRBJ1-5 | TRBV27 | . | CASSADRINQPQHF | TGTGCCAGCAGTGCCGACAGGATAAATCAGCCCCAGCATTTT
TRBD2 | TRBJ2-1 | TRBV6-4 | . | CASSAGGTSYNEQFF | TGTGCCAGCAGCGCCGGAGGGACTAGCTACAATGAGCAGTTCTTC
. | TRBJ1-2 | TRBV5-4 | . | CASSLAGYGYTF | TGTGCCAGCAGCTTGGCGGGGTACGGCTACACCTTC
. | TRBJ2-7 | TRBV7-8 | . | CASSRGTSYEQYF | TGTGCCAGCAGCCGCGGGACGTCCTACGAGCAGTACTTC
. | TRBJ2-2 | TRBV19 | . | CASSIDDGSGGELFF | TGTGCCAGTAGTATAGATGACGGGTCGGGCGGGGAGCTGTTTTTT
TRBD2 | TRBJ2-7 | TRBV5-1 | . | CASSEGLAGGIPGEQYF | TGCGCCAGCAGCGAAGGACTAGCGGGAGGCATTCCGGGTGAGCAGTACTTC
TRBD2 | TRBJ2-7 | TRBV28 | . | CASSYLAGSTYEQYF | TGTGCCAGCAGCTATCTAGCGGGATCAACCTACGAGCAGTACTTC
TRBD1 | TRBJ2-1 | TRBV7-6 | once | CASSPRDRDYNEQFF | TGTGCCAGCAGCCCAAGGGACAGGGACTACAATGAGCAGTTCTTC
. | TRBJ2-1 | TRBV20-1 | . | CSARVTGQQFF | TGCAGTGCTAGAGTCACAGGGCAGCAGTTCTTC
. | TRBJ2-1 | TRBV6-5 | . | CASSYSQNEQFF | TGTGCCAGCAGTTACTCCCAGAATGAGCAGTTCTTC